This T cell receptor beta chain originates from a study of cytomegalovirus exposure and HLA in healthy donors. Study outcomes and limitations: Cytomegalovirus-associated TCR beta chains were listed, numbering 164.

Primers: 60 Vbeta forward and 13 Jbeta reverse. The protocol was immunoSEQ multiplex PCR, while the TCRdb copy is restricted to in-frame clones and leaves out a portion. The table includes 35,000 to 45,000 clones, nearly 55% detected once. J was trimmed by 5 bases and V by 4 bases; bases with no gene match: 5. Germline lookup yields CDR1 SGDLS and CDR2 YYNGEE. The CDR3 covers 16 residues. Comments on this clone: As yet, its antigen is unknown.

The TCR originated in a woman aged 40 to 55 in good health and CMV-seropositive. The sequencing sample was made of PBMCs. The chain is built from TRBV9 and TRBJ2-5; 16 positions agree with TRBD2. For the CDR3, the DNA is TGTGCCAGCAGCACCGGGACTAGCGGGGGGGTCGAGACCCAGTACTTC. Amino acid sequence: CASSTGTSGGVETQYF.